This TCR beta chain was profiled in a study of PD-1 blockade in classical Hodgkin lymphoma. Study-level findings and limits: Exclusion was applied to patients who started nivolumab under 1 year after ASCT. There remain no defined causes for the repertoire differences, which possibly reflect disease activity or prior therapy.

Profiling relied on immunoSEQ multiplex PCR, and the TCRdb table lists in-frame clones only, not all of them. The table has around 91,000 clones, 81% seen once. As concerns this clone: Its antigen is not identified.

CDR3 length equals 15 residues. The V gene end was trimmed by 0 bases and the J gene end by 2 bases; junction bases not matched to a gene: 4. The germline CDR1 and CDR2 sequences are GTSNPN and SVGIG (reference sequence). Every patient relapsed after autologous stem cell transplantation, and brentuximab vedotin exposure varied. This sequence originates from a human donor with classical Hodgkin lymphoma. The specimen was peripheral blood mononuclear cells (PBMCs), collected before the second cycle of nivolumab. The chain is built from TRBV30 and TRBJ2-7; 10 positions match TRBD1. CDR3 protein: CAWSVRGTGAYEQYF. CDR3 nucleotide sequence: TGTGCCTGGAGTGTACGGGGGACAGGGGCCTACGAGCAGTACTTC.